Included here is one T cell receptor beta chain sequence, with context. No cognate antigen has been identified for it. No clone much larger than this one lies a single base away; base qualities are absent. TCRbeta CDR3 regions were amplified from genomic DNA using the immunoSEQ Assay, a bias-controlled multiplex PCR. Per the source publication's procedure: The number of nucleated cells in each sample was estimated from the amplification of reference gene primers within the assay. Sequence reads were collapsed and filtered to measure the absolute abundance of every unique TCRbeta CDR3 rearrangement. Productive Simpson clonality was computed per sample as the square root of Simpson's diversity index over productive rearrangements. Entries here come from immuneACCESS through TCRdb and include only in-frame sequences with V and J called. Some clones fail to appear in such tables; in the studies checked, an unresolved V gene covers under half of the shortfall, and the cause of the remainder is unknown. V and J calls and clone size are as listed in that table; D and trimming were resolved from the DNA. Counted in this sample were about 440,000 clones; 80% to 90% of them appeared once. Clones ranked in the top ten supply approximately 4.5% of the sample.

The record originates from a study of blood T cell repertoires in COVID-19 (dated by TCRdb to 2020 to 2022). Regarding the research as a whole: The collaborator samples originated in the United States, Italy and Spain and spanned the acute and convalescent phases of COVID-19. The samples were drawn from the first 160 participants of the ongoing ImmuneRACE study and from some 1,300 subjects provided by 6 global collaborators. Sample metadata almost always included a de-identified subject ID, COVID-19 status, age in years and sex. A freely available public database, intended as a resource for researchers studying the immune response to SARS-CoV-2, is where the repertoires were released. Subjects who had been exposed to COVID-19, were actively infected with it, or had recovered from it provided the deeply sampled blood TCRbeta repertoires that made up the dataset. The material from the prospective study consisted of cDNA or gDNA derived from T cells, B-cell-depleted T cells, or PBMCs. Where HLA class I and class II types were available, the types were taken from metadata supplied by the sample provider, not from assay-based typing.

Each collaborating institution followed its own protocols to collect whole blood in K2EDTA tubes. For TCRbeta analysis, collaborator samples were shipped as frozen whole blood, as isolated PBMCs, or as DNA extracted from either sample type. Study-wide findings and limitations: Clinical and demographic metadata were provided uncurated, with the amount varying by source and participant.

This receptor was obtained from a woman aged 25 to 39 with acute or convalescent COVID-19. Sequencing used peripheral blood.

The base sequence is TGTGCCAGCAGCCTCTTACAGGGGAGCAGTTCACCCCTCCACTTT. The resulting protein is CASSLLQGSSSPLHF. The chain is encoded by TRBV7-9 joined to TRBJ1-6, with 7 middle bases fitting TRBD1. CDR1 and CDR2 are read off the germline V gene (reference sequence) as SEHNR and FQNEAQ. The CDR3, cysteine through phenylalanine, is 15 amino acids long. The read is trimmed to its CDR3 DNA, 45 bases read in frame from base 1. Here V drops 5 bases and J drops 9 bases, and the junction holds 10 bases not matched to any gene. Supplemented by the reference TRBV7-9 and TRBJ1-6 proteins around the CDR3, the complete variable domain is DTGVSQNPRHKITKRGQNVTFRCDPISEHNRLYWYRQTLGQGPEFLTYFQNEAQLEKSRLLSDRFSAERPKGSFSTLEIQRTEQGDSAMYLCASSLLQGSSSPLHFGNGTRLTVT.